Listed below are T cell receptor beta chains from one sample, sequenced in a study of T cells in Graves' hyperthyroidism and ophthalmopathy. TCRdb re-called the multiplex PCR reads with MiXCR, one entry per CDR3 protein. The repertoire has roughly 260,000 distinct CDR3 sequences, just over 14% of them found once; the top ten carry more than 10%. Sequenced input: blood. Receptors originate from a woman in her 40s with Graves' hyperthyroidism that later progressed to Graves' ophthalmopathy. The CDR3 runs from the conserved cysteine through the conserved F or W. The order of the fields is J gene, D gene, clone size, V gene, CDR3 DNA, CDR3 protein. D genes are given only for firm matches. Clone size is stated in some rows and not others, as once, few, many or a class when expanded.

TRBJ2-3 TRBD1 many TRBV20-1 TGCAGTGCTAGATCCGCCTGGGGGACAGGGGTTCCAGATACGCAGTATTTT CSARSAWGTGVPDTQYF
TRBJ2-2 NA NA TRBV10-3 TGTGCCATCAGCGCGAAGCGGCATCTAATCGGCGGAACGAACACCGGGGAGCTGTTTTTT CAISAKRHLIGGTNTGELFF
TRBJ1-1 TRBD1 many TRBV6-6 TGTGCCAGCAGTTACTCGGGGACAGCGAACACTGAAGCTTTCTTT CASSYSGTANTEAFF
TRBJ2-5 TRBD2 NA TRBV5-1 TGCGCCAGCAGCTTAGTAAGCGGGAAAGGCCAAGAGACCCAGTACTTC CASSLVSGKGQETQYF
TRBJ2-2 TRBD2 few TRBV14 TGTGCCAGCAGCCAAGAGGGTTTACTAGCGGGATTTAGAACCGGGGAGCTGTTTTTT CASSQEGLLAGFRTGELFF
TRBJ2-5 TRBD1 many TRBV2 TGTGCCAGCTCTAAACGGGACAGCCAAGAGACCCAGTACTTC CASSKRDSQETQYF
TRBJ1-2 NA many TRBV28 TGTGCCAGCAGTTTATGGGGATCCGGCTACACCTTC CASSLWGSGYTF
TRBJ2-5 TRBD2 many TRBV12-3/TRBV12-4 TGTGCCAGCAGTTTCCGGTTGTCGGGAGGCCACTCCCAAGAGACCCAGTACTTC CASSFRLSGGHSQETQYF
TRBJ2-1 NA many TRBV4-1 TGCGCCAGCAGCCAACCAAAGGGAGGGGGGCCGGTCTTTGAGCAGTTCTTC CASSQPKGGGPVFEQFF
TRBJ1-4 NA many TRBV27 TGTGCCAGCATTCGGGGGCTGGGTCGAACGACTAATGAAAAACTGTTTTTT CASIRGLGRTTNEKLFF
TRBJ2-7 NA NA TRBV9 TGTGCCAGCAGCCCCCGAGGGGTGTACGAGCAGTACTTC CASSPRGVYEQYF
TRBJ2-3 NA many TRBV28 TGTGCCAGCAGCACTCTAGGTGATACGCAGTATTTT CASSTLGDTQYF
TRBJ1-1 NA many TRBV28 TGTGCCAGCAGTTTAACCCCCGGACAGTCTGAAGCTTTCTTT CASSLTPGQSEAFF
TRBJ2-7 TRBD2 many TRBV3-1 TGTGCCAGCAGCCAAGAACCTAGCGGGGGTTACGAGCAGTACTTC CASSQEPSGGYEQYF
TRBJ2-2 TRBD2 NA TRBV3-1 TGTGCCAGCAGCCAAGCGGGGGGGCACACCGGGGAGCTGTTTTTT CASSQAGGHTGELFF
TRBJ1-1 NA many TRBV29-1 TGCAGCCTCAGGGACACTATGAACACTGAAGCTTTCTTT CSLRDTMNTEAFF
TRBJ2-3 NA many TRBV28 TGTGCCAGCAGTTTAGGGTCGGGTAGCACAGATACGCAGTATTTT CASSLGSGSTDTQYF
TRBJ2-1 NA many TRBV20-1 TGCAGTGCTAGAGATTTCGGGGCAGATCTTCCAAGCTCCTACAATGAGCAGTTCTTC CSARDFGADLPSSYNEQFF
TRBJ1-5 NA once TRBV4-1 TGCGCCAGCAGCCAGGCGCCTGGGGGCAATCAGCCCCAGCATTTT CASSQAPGGNQPQHF
TRBJ1-5 TRBD1 NA TRBV18 TGTGCCAGCGCACCATTCCGGACAGGGGCGGGTAGCAATCAGCCCCAGCATTTT CASAPFRTGAGSNQPQHF
TRBJ2-1 NA many TRBV14 TGTGCCAGCAGCCAATGGTCGGAGCAGTTCTTC CASSQWSEQFF
TRBJ2-1 TRBD1 NA TRBV4-2 TGTGCCAGCAGCCAAGGGGGACAGGGAACGGGTGAGCAGTTCTTC CASSQGGQGTGEQFF
TRBJ2-1 TRBD2 many TRBV5-1 TGCGCCAGCAGACCTACTAGCGGGAGTTATCATGAGCAGTTCTTC CASRPTSGSYHEQFF
TRBJ1-2 NA NA TRBV6-5 TGTGCCAGCAGTTACGAGACAGGCCAAGGGGGCTACACCTTC CASSYETGQGGYTF
TRBJ2-7 NA many TRBV4-1 TGCGCCAGCAGCGACCGGGACTCCACCTACGAGCAGTACTTC CASSDRDSTYEQYF
TRBJ2-1 TRBD2 many TRBV5-1 TGCGCCAGCAGCTCGCTAGCGGGAGTGCCCCATGAGCAGTTCTTC CASSSLAGVPHEQFF
TRBJ2-7 NA many TRBV30 TGTGCCTGGAGTGCGTGGCATACCAGCTCCTACGAGCAGTACTTC CAWSAWHTSSYEQYF
TRBJ1-2 NA many TRBV12-3/TRBV12-4 TGTGCCAGCAGTTTAAGGGCTAAGCTCGAGGGCTACACCTTC CASSLRAKLEGYTF
TRBJ2-1 NA many TRBV29-1 TGCAGCTTAAGAAGGTCGATTGGCCACAATGAGCAGTTCTTC CSLRRSIGHNEQFF
TRBJ2-7 TRBD2 many TRBV6-1 TGTGCCAGCAGAGTAGCGGGAATAGCCTACGAGCAGTACTTC CASRVAGIAYEQYF
TRBJ2-7 NA few TRBV7-7 TGTGCTAGCAGCCCGCGAGGACATGCCGAGCAGTACTTC CASSPRGHAEQYF
TRBJ1-2 NA few TRBV18 TGTGCCAGCTCACCCGACAGGTCTCGATATTATTCTAACTATGGCTACACCTTC CASSPDRSRYYSNYGYTF
TRBJ1-6 NA many TRBV6-1 TGTGCCAGCAGGGAGACATGGGGGTCACCCCTCCACTTT CASRETWGSPLHF
TRBJ2-2 NA few TRBV29-1 TGCAGCGTTGAAGTCGGGATTCACACCGGGGAGCTGTTTTTT CSVEVGIHTGELFF
TRBJ1-4 NA NA TRBV10-1 TGCGCCAGCAGTGAGTCGAGCGGAGGGGGGAATGAAAAACTGTTTTTT CASSESSGGGNEKLFF
TRBJ1-3 NA few TRBV25-1 TGTGCCAGTAGCCCGCAGTACTCTGGAAACACCATATATTTT CASSPQYSGNTIYF
TRBJ2-5 NA many TRBV15 TGTGCCACCAGCAGAGGGCTAGAAGAGACCCAGTACTTC CATSRGLEETQYF
TRBJ2-7 TRBD1 few TRBV4-1 TGCGCCAGCAGCCACTTCTCCGGGACAGGGGTCTACGAGCAGTACTTC CASSHFSGTGVYEQYF
TRBJ1-5 NA many TRBV28 TGTGCCAGCAGTTTGGGGGCGAGGAGCAATCAGCCCCAGCATTTT CASSLGARSNQPQHF
TRBJ1-5 NA many TRBV6-1 TGTGCCAGCAGTGAAGCCCGCCCCGTAAACCTTGATAGCAATCAGCCCCAGCATTTT CASSEARPVNLDSNQPQHF
TRBJ1-1 NA many TRBV30 TGTGCCTGGAGCGCTCTCAATTCGAACACTGAAGCTTTCTTT CAWSALNSNTEAFF
TRBJ1-5 TRBD1 NA TRBV6-1 TGTGCCAGCAGTGGAGGCACAGGGGGCGCAGGCAATCAGCCCCAGCATTTT CASSGGTGGAGNQPQHF
TRBJ2-7 NA NA TRBV29-1 TGCAGCGTAGGCGATGACTACGAGCAGTACTTC CSVGDDYEQYF
TRBJ2-7 TRBD1 many TRBV27 TGTGCCAGCAGTTTTCGGGTTACAGGGGGTTACGAGCAGTACTTC CASSFRVTGGYEQYF
TRBJ2-7 TRBD2 many TRBV20-1 TGCAGTGCTAGGACTAGCGGGTCCCCTAACGAGCAGTACTTC CSARTSGSPNEQYF
TRBJ2-5 NA many TRBV19 TGTGCCAGTAGCGACCGGACACCCAGGCAAGAGACCCAGTACTTC CASSDRTPRQETQYF
TRBJ1-5 NA many TRBV6-6 TGTGCCAGCAGTTACGGGGGTGCTCAGCCCCAGCATTTT CASSYGGAQPQHF
TRBJ2-7 NA many TRBV9 TGTGCCAGCAGCAGTGCCGGGGCAGGGTTCCACGAGCAGTACTTC CASSSAGAGFHEQYF
TRBJ2-1 NA many TRBV2 TGTGCCAGCTCGAGCGGCGAGCAGTTCTTC CASSSGEQFF
TRBJ1-2 TRBD1 many TRBV7-6 TGTGCCAGCAGCTCAAGACAGGGTCTTGATCTTGGCTACACCTTC CASSSRQGLDLGYTF
TRBJ1-4 NA many TRBV27 TGTGCCAGCAGTGCGGCTGCGTGGGGTGAAAAACTGTTTTTT CASSAAAWGEKLFF
TRBJ1-6 NA many TRBV4-1 TGCGCCAGCAGCCAAGTATACCTGGATTCACCCCTCCACTTT CASSQVYLDSPLHF
TRBJ2-5 NA many TRBV9 TGTGCCAGCAGCGTAGGAATAGGTGAGACCCAGTACTTC CASSVGIGETQYF
TRBJ2-6 TRBD2 many TRBV7-9 TGTGCCAGCAGCGCCGCTAGCGGGAGCGTTCATGGGGCCAACGTCCTGACTTTC CASSAASGSVHGANVLTF